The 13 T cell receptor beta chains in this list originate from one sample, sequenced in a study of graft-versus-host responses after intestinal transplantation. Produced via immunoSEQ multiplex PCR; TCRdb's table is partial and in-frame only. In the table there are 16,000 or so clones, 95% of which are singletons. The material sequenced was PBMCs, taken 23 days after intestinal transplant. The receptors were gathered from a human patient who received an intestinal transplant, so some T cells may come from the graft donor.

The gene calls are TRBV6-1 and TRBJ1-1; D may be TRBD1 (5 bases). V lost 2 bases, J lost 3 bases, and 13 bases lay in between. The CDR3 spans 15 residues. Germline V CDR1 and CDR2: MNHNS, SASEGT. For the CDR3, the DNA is TGTGCCAGCAGTGAACCCCGGGGGTGGGACACTGAAGCTTTCTTT. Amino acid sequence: CASSEPRGWDTEAFF.

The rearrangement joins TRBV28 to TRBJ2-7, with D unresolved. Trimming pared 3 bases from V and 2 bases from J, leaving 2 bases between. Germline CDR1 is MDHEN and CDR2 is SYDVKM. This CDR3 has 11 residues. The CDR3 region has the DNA TGTGCCAGCAGTTTGACCTACGAGCAGTACTTC. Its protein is CASSLTYEQYF.

CDR3 protein: CASSLGQGGYEQYF. For the CDR3, the DNA is TGTGCCAGCAGTTTAGGACAGGGGGGGTACGAGCAGTACTTC. The chain links TRBV27 to TRBJ2-7; TRBD1 matches at 10 bases. Losses at the gene ends were 2 bases for V and 4 bases for J; bases not matched to a gene: 2. CDR1 and CDR2 from the germline V gene are MNHEY and SMNVEV (reference sequence). The CDR3 is 14 residues long.

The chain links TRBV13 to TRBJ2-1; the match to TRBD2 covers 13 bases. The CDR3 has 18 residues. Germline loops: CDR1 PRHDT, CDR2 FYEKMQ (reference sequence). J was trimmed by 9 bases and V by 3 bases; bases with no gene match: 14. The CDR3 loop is CASSFGLAGEADGGEQFF. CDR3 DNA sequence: TGTGCCAGCAGCTTCGGACTAGCGGGAGAGGCGGATGGGGGTGAGCAGTTCTTC.

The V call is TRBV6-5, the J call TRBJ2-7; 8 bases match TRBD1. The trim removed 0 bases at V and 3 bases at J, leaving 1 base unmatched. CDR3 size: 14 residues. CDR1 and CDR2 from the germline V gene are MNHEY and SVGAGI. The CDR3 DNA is TGTGCCAGCAGTTACTCCGGACAGGGCTACGAGCAGTACTTC. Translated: CASSYSGQGYEQYF.

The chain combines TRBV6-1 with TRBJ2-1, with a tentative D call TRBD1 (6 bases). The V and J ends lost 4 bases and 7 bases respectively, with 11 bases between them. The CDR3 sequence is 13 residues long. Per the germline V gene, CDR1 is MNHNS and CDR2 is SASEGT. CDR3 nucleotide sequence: TGTGCCAGCAGTGCCACAGGGAGTAATGAGCAGTTCTTC. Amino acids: CASSATGSNEQFF.

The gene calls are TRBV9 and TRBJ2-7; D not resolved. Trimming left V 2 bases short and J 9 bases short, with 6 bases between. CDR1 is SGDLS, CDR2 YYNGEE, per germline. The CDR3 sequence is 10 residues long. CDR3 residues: CASSVPVQYF. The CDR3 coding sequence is TGTGCCAGCAGCGTCCCCGTGCAGTACTTC.

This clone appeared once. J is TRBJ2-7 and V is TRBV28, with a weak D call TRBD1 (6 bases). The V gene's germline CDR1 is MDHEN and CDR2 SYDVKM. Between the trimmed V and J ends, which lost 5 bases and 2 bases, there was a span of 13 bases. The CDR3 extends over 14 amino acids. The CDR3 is CASSPLTGTYEQYF. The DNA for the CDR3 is TGTGCCAGCAGTCCCCTGACAGGTACCTACGAGCAGTACTTC.

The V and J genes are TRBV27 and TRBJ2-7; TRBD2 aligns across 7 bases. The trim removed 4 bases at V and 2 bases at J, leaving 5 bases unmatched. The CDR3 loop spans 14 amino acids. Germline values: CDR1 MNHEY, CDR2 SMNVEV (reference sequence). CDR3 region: CASSYGGRAYEQYF. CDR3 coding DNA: TGTGCCAGCAGTTACGGCGGGAGAGCCTACGAGCAGTACTTC.

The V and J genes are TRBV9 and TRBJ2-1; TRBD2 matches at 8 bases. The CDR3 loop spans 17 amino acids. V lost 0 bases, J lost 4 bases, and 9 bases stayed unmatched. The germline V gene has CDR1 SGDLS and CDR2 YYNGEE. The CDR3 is CASSVGGGTSLYNEQFF. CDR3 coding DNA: TGTGCCAGCAGCGTAGGAGGTGGGACTAGTTTATACAATGAGCAGTTCTTC.

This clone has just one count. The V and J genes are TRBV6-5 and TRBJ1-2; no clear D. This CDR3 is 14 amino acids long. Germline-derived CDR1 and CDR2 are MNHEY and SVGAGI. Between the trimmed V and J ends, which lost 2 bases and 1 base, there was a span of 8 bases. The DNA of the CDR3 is TGTGCCAGCAGTTACGAGTTAGTTAACTATGGCTACACCTTC. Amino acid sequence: CASSYELVNYGYTF.

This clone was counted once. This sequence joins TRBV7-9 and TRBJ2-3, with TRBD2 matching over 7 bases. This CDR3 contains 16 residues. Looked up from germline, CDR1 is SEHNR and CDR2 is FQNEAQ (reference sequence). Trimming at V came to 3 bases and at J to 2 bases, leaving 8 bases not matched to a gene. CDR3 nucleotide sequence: TGTGCCAGCAGCTTTTCCGGGACTACCCACACAGATACGCAGTATTTT. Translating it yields CASSFSGTTHTDTQYF.

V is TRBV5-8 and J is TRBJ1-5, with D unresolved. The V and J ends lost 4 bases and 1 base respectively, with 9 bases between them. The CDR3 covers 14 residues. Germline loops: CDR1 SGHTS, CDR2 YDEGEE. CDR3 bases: TGTGCCAGCAGCCCGGGAACAAGCAATCAGCCCCAGCATTTT. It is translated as CASSPGTSNQPQHF.